Below, one T cell receptor (beta chain) is given with its context. What it binds is not known. Using a J-beta primer mix together with a sample-barcoded 5' primer, a second PCR was run for about 6 to 11 cycles. TCRdb called the 5' RACE reads again in MiXCR, with one record for every CDR3 protein. The table includes roughly 700,000 distinct CDR3 sequences, around 25% detected once. V lost 6 bases to trimming and J lost 1 base; unmatched junction nucleotides: 1. Germline loops: CDR1 SNHLY, CDR2 FYNNEI. CDR3 length: 14 residues. This entry belongs to a study of blood T cells in healthy people across ages. Study-level points and caveats: Expanded clonotype shifts may have been confounded, as the donors had an unknown CMV status.

A further study also used this sample, focusing on T cells of mothers and their children. From that study: With the M1S primer of the second PCR, sample barcodes and 2-4 random nucleotides were added.

The sequenced sample was blood. The V and J genes are TRBV2 and TRBJ2-2; 8 nucleotides match TRBD2. The receptor's source is a boy aged 5-17 years in good health. The CDR3: CASRLAVNTGELFF. In DNA form, the CDR3 reads TGTGCCAGCAGACTAGCGGTGAACACCGGGGAGCTGTTTTTT.